The T cell receptor beta chain described here comes from a study of tissue T cells after allogeneic stem cell transplantation. Study findings and constraints: Anatomically similar tissues had similar TCR repertoires within each patient.

Only in-frame clones appear in the TCRdb table, and some are missing; sequencing was by immunoSEQ multiplex PCR. The sample shows 9,900 or so clones, more than 30% of them seen only once. CDR1 KGHTA and CDR2 FQNQQP come from the germline V gene. CDR3 length equals 13 residues. Indicated time point: mouse harvest day 7 after allogeneic transplant. Each mouse received 10^7 T-cell-depleted marrow cells plus 10^6 splenic CD5+ T cells by tail vein. This clone appeared a few times. Its antigen is unidentified. The listed genes are named as in mouse. The CDR3 goes on 1 residue after the read ends, and that part is filled in from the germline J gene.

The receptor was isolated from a female BALB/c mouse given C57BL/6 T cells with graft-versus-host disease after an allogeneic hematopoietic cell transplant. The chain is built from TRBV23 and TRBJ1-1. The sequenced sample was skin. The sequenced CDR3 bases are TGCTCCAGCAGTCCCGGGGGAAACACAGAAGTCTTC. Translated, it gives CSSSPGGNTEVF. The full-length CDR3 reads as CSSSPGGNTEVFF.